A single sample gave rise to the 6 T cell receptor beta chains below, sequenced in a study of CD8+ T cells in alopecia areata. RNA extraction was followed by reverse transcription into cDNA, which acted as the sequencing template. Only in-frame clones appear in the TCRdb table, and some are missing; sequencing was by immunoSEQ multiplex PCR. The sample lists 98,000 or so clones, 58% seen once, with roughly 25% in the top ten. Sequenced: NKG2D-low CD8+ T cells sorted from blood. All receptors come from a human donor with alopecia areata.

The CDR3 reads CASSLDFQTETQYF. CDR3 in DNA: TGTGCCAGCAGCTTAGATTTTCAAACGGAGACCCAGTACTTC. V usage is TRBV7-9 and J usage is TRBJ2-5; the D is unclear. The CDR3 extends over 14 amino acids. With 1 base removed from V and 5 bases from J, the gap between germline ends came to 11 bases. Germline assignment: CDR1 SEHNR and CDR2 FQNEAQ (reference sequence).

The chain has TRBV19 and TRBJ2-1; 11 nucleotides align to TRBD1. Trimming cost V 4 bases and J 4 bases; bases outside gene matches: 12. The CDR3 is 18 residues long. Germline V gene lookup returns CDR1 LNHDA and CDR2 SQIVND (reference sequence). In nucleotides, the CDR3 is TGTGCCAGTAGTACCGCTACCGGGACAGGGGGATTTTACAATGAGCAGTTCTTC. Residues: CASSTATGTGGFYNEQFF.

CDR3 loop: CASSESGARQFF. CDR3 nucleotides: TGTGCCAGCAGCGAATCAGGGGCTCGGCAGTTCTTC. The V and J genes are TRBV11-1 and TRBJ2-1; perhaps TRBD1 as D (6 bases). CDR3 length equals 12 residues. Germline-derived CDR1 and CDR2 are SGHAT and FQDESV (reference sequence). The V and J ends lost 5 bases and 12 bases respectively, with 14 bases between them.

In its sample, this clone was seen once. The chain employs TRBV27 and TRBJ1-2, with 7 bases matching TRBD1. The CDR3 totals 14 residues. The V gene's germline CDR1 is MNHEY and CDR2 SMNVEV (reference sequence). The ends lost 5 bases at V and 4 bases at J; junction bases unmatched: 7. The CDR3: CASSPRQGGYGYTF. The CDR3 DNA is TGTGCCAGCAGTCCCCGCCAGGGGGGCTATGGCTACACCTTC.

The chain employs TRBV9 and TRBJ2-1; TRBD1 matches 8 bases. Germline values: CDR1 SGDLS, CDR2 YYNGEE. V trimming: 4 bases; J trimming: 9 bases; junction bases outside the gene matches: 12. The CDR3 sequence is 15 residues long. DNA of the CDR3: TGTGCCAGCAGCTCCCCACCCACAGGGGGGCGTGAGCAGTTCTTC. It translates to CASSSPPTGGREQFF.

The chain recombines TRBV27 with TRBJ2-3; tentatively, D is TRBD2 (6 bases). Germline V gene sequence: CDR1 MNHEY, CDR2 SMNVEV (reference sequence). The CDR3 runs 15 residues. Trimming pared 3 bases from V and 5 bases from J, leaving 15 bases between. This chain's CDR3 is CASSFAAGRGDTQYF. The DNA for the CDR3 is TGTGCCAGCAGTTTTGCGGCGGGAAGAGGAGATACGCAGTATTTT.